Listed below are T cell receptor beta chains from one sample, sequenced in a study of identical twins. Each CDR3 protein is one row after TCRdb ran MiXCR on the 5' RACE reads. The sample lists 690,000 or so distinct CDR3 sequences; 8.5% to 9.5% were seen once. This sample also appeared in a second study, on yellow fever vaccine responses in identical twins.

The source material was PBMCs. Every receptor here comes from a woman under 30 in good health. Both conserved end residues are trimmed from each CDR3.

v_gene: TRBV29-1; CDR3aa: SVPGPRSYNEQF
v_gene: TRBV3-1; CDR3aa: ASSRGYSDREKLF
v_gene: TRBV5-1; CDR3aa: ASSLGANKETQY
v_gene: TRBV7-8; CDR3aa: ASSYARDRVYEQY
v_gene: TRBV20-1; CDR3aa: SARTQFLYNEQF
v_gene: TRBV5-8; CDR3aa: ASSRLGGAAYEQY
v_gene: TRBV4-2; CDR3aa: ASSQDLTSYEQY
v_gene: TRBV3-1; CDR3aa: ASSQGANTEAF
v_gene: TRBV28; CDR3aa: ASHSPEWTYEQY
v_gene: TRBV20-1; CDR3aa: SAGPGRYEQY
v_gene: TRBV12-3/TRBV12-4; CDR3aa: ASSLYRGGGNYGYT
v_gene: TRBV12-3/TRBV12-4; CDR3aa: ASSDWTENKNTEAF
v_gene: TRBV4-3; CDR3aa: ASSQDGGTIGELF
v_gene: TRBV20-1; CDR3aa: SAQPGQGTDNEQF
v_gene: TRBV6-1; CDR3aa: ASTSPGTGAINQPQH
v_gene: TRBV20-1; CDR3aa: SARGDSRNQPQH
v_gene: TRBV7-2; CDR3aa: ASSPRLRKQY
v_gene: TRBV4-3; CDR3aa: ASSQAGSSPETQY
v_gene: TRBV6-2/TRBV6-3; CDR3aa: ASSDRRYGYT
v_gene: TRBV5-1; CDR3aa: ASTSGGAGTDTQY
v_gene: TRBV19; CDR3aa: ASSMPRDGYT
v_gene: TRBV29-1; CDR3aa: SVGTGNSNQPQH
v_gene: TRBV5-6; CDR3aa: ASSLDRLTDTQY
v_gene: TRBV7-2; CDR3aa: ASSLVQNKNIQY
v_gene: TRBV28; CDR3aa: ASSEAGGSNEQF
v_gene: TRBV20-1; CDR3aa: SARDFKTSGDTQY
v_gene: TRBV4-2; CDR3aa: ASSPGDRVILPWQPQH
v_gene: TRBV6-5; CDR3aa: ASSPGRHEQY
v_gene: TRBV28; CDR3aa: ASSLGGLGQPQH
v_gene: TRBV5-1; CDR3aa: ASSLVGTGANTGELF
v_gene: TRBV11-2; CDR3aa: ASSLADGWGLSGELF
v_gene: TRBV20-1; CDR3aa: SATGPVGNQPQH
v_gene: TRBV20-1; CDR3aa: SAYRAREQETQY
v_gene: TRBV7-3; CDR3aa: ASSSGQSNTEAF
v_gene: TRBV5-1; CDR3aa: ASSPVGGHSYYNEQF
v_gene: TRBV4-1; CDR3aa: ASSQGTTGGNGQY
v_gene: TRBV5-1; CDR3aa: ASSPTLTGELF
v_gene: TRBV2; CDR3aa: ASSGLAGGRSYNEQF
v_gene: TRBV7-8; CDR3aa: ASSFRPQGVDAYEQY
v_gene: TRBV7-3; CDR3aa: ASSSTKNSPLH
v_gene: TRBV12-3/TRBV12-4; CDR3aa: ATSRDRSGETQY
v_gene: TRBV29-1; CDR3aa: SVGSPGAKNIQY
v_gene: TRBV29-1; CDR3aa: SVDTGLGENHEQF
v_gene: TRBV12-3/TRBV12-4; CDR3aa: ASSKQGAFYEQY
v_gene: TRBV27; CDR3aa: ASSLYGGSSTQY
v_gene: TRBV6-1; CDR3aa: ATAGTGVLLAKNIQY
v_gene: TRBV4-3; CDR3aa: ASSPDWLSIVSNEQF
v_gene: TRBV3-1; CDR3aa: ASSQESKQIYGYT
v_gene: TRBV27; CDR3aa: ASTLRGRGSPSTDTQY
v_gene: TRBV27; CDR3aa: ASSWTGTSYEQY
v_gene: TRBV7-2; CDR3aa: ASSLRAADYEQY
v_gene: TRBV5-1; CDR3aa: ASNQAGSTDTQY
v_gene: TRBV7-2; CDR3aa: ASSLAGPYTDTQY
v_gene: TRBV5-1; CDR3aa: ASSLRGINTDTQY